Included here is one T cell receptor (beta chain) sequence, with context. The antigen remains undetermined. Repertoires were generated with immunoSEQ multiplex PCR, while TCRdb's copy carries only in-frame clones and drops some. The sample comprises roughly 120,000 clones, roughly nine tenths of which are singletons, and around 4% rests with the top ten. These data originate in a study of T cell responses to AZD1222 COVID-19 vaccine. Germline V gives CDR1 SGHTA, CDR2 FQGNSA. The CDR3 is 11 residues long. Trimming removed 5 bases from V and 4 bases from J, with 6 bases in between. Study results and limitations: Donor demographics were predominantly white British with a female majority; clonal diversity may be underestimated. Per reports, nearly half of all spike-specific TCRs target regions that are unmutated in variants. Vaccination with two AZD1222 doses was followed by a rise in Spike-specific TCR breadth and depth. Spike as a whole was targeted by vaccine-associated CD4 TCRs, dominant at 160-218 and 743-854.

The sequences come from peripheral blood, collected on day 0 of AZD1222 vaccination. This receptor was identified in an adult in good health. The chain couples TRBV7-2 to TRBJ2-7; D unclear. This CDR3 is CASSPDYEQYF. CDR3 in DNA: TGTGCCAGCAGCCCGGATTACGAGCAGTACTTC.